This TCR beta chain was captured by sequencing in a study of T cell responses to AZD1222 COVID-19 vaccine (dated by TCRdb to about 2021). For the study in its entirety: AZD1222 recipients whose second dose came at about 4 weeks and those whose second dose came at about 12 weeks were combined into one group, since spike-specific TCR depth and breadth did not differ between the two schedules. A total of 233 trial participants underwent TCR sequencing, of whom some 210 received two doses of AZD1222 and about 25 received two doses of the MenACWY control vaccine. Trial participants were enrolled by age into 18-55, 56-69 and 70-plus year subgroups, with 148, 28 and 57 TCR-sequenced participants respectively. Overall study outcomes, separate from this receptor: Because no day 14 peak-response samples were available, the repertoires could be characterized only after the peak T cell response. Participants were mostly white British and included more females than males, and it was suggested by the authors that clonal diversity may have been underestimated. In the small 56-69-year group, the increase in depth fell short of significance, most likely because of low power. Reportedly, almost half of the unique spike-specific TCRs recognized epitopes lying outside the regions that are mutated in the B.1.351 and B.1.1.7 variants. The vaccine-associated CD4 TCRs covered the entire spike protein, and the dominant responses fell in regions 160-218 and 743-854. Conclusions about previously exposed vaccinees are limited because only 5 or 6 AZD1222 recipients were SARS-CoV-2 seropositive at baseline. After two AZD1222 doses, spike-specific TCR breadth and depth were significantly higher than at day 0 and than in MenACWY recipients.

Via the germline V gene, CDR1 is SGHTA and CDR2 FQGNSA. The CDR3 runs 13 residues from the cysteine to the phenylalanine. Of the read, only the CDR3 DNA is kept; its 39 bases are in frame from base 1. A distance of 9 bases separates the germline ends of V and J, which lose 6 bases and 3 bases respectively. The CDR3 regions of human TCRbeta chains were analyzed by immunosequencing. The authors' pipeline ran thus. TCRs in the repertoires were compared against a reference library of SARS-CoV-2-specific TCRs that had been generated with the MIRA antigen-specificity platform. Breadth meant the fraction of unique TCRs that were SARS-CoV-2-associated, whereas depth meant the fraction of total T cells that were SARS-CoV-2-associated. Using the MIRA data, each spike-specific TCR was assigned both to the spike region to which the TCR was reactive and to a CD4 or CD8 class. Log10-transformed breadth and depth values were compared by one-way ANOVA with Sidak's multiple comparisons tests. TCRdb re-hosts the immuneACCESS table, in-frame sequences only. Its copies lack some clones; in the studies checked, an unresolved V gene accounts for under half of them, and the cause for the rest is not known. V and J calls and clone size are copied from that table; D and trimming were computed from the DNA. The sample records about 120,000 clones, about 88% of which are singletons. Of the sample, 7.5% is held by the ten largest clones.

Comment on this clone: Its antigen has not been determined. No qualities accompany the bases; no much larger clone lies one base away.

The sample's time point label is to be understood as: baseline before first vaccination. The vaccinee samples were drawn from two UK trials, COV001 and COV002, one of which was a single-blind randomized controlled phase 2/3 trial testing AZD1222 (ChAdOx1 nCoV-19) in healthy adults. For TCRbeta chain sequencing, PBMC samples were collected from trial participants at day 0 and at day 28 after the second dose. The rearranged segments are TRBV7-2 and TRBJ1-5, with no reliable assignment of the D segment. The sample here was peripheral blood, taken on day 0 of AZD1222 vaccination. The TCR sequence derives from an adult in good health. The CDR3 in this case is CASSPGINQPQHF. The sequenced DNA: TGTGCCAGCAGTCCCGGGATCAATCAGCCCCAGCATTTT.